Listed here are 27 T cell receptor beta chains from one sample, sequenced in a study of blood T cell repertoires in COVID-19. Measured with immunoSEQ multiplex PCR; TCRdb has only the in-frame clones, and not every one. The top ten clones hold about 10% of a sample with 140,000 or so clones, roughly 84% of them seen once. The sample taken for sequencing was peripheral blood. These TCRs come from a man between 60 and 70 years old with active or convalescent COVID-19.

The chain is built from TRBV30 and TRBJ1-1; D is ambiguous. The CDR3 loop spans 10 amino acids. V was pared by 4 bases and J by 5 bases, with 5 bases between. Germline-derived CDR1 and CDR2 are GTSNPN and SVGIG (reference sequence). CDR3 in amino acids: CAWIRTEAFF. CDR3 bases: TGTGCCTGGATCAGGACTGAAGCTTTCTTT.

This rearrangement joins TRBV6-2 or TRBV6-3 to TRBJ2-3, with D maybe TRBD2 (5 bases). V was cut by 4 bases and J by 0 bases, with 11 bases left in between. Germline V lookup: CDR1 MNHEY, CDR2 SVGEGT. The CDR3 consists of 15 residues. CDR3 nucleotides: TGTGCCAGCAGTTCCTTACTAGGGAGCACAGATACGCAGTATTTT. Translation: CASSSLLGSTDTQYF.

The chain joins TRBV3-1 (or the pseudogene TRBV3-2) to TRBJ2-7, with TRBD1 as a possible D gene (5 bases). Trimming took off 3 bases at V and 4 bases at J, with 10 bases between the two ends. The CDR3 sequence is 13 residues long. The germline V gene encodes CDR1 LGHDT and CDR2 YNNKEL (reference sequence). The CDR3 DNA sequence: TGTGCCAGCAGCCAGGGGCCCTTATACGAGCAGTACTTC. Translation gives CASSQGPLYEQYF.

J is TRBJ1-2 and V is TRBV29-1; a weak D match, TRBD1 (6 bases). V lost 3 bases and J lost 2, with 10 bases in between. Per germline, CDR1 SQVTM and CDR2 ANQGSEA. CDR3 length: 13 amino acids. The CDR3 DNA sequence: TGCAGCGTTGATGGTCAGGGGAACTATGGCTACACCTTC. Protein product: CSVDGQGNYGYTF.

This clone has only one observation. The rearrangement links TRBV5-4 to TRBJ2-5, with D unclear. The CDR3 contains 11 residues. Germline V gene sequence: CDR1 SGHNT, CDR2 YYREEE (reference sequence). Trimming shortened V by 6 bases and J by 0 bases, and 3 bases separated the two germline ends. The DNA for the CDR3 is TGTGCCAGCACCGACCAAGAGACCCAGTACTTC. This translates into CASTDQETQYF.

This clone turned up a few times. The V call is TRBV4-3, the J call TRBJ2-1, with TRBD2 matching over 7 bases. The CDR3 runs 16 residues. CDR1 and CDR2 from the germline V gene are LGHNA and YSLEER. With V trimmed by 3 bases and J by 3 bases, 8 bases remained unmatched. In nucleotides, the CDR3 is TGCGCCAGCAGCCACCACGAGGGCGGGGGCTACAATGAGCAGTTCTTC. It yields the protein CASSHHEGGGYNEQFF.

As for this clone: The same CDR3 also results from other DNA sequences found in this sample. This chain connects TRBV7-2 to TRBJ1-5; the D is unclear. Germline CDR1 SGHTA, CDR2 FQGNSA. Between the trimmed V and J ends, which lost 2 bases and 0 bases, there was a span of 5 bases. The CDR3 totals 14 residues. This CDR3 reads CASSLRDSNQPQHF. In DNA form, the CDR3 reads TGTGCCAGCAGCTTACGGGATAGCAATCAGCCCCAGCATTTT.

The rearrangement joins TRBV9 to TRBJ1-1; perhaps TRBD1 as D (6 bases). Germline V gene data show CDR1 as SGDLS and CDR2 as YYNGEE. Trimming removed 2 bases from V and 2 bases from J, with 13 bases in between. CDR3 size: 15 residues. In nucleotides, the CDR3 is TGTGCCAGCAGCGTCGGCCAGGGGACCAACACTGAAGCTTTCTTT. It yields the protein CASSVGQGTNTEAFF.

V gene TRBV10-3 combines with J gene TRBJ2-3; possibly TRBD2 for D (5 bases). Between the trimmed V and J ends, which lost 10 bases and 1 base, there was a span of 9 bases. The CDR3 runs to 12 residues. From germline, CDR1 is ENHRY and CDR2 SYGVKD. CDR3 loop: CATRTGTDTQYF. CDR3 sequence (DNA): TGTGCCACCCGGACTGGCACAGATACGCAGTATTTT.

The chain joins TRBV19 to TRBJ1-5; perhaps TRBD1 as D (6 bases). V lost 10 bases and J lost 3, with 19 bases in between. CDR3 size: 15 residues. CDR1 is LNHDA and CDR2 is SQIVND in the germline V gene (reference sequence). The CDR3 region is CATLLTDRVNQPQHF. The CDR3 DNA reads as TGTGCCACACTACTTACGGACAGAGTCAATCAGCCCCAGCATTTT.

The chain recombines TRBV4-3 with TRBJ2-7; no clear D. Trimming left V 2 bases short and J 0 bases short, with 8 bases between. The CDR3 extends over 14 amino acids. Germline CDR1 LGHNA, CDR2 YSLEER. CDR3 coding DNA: TGCGCCAGCAGCCAACGACGGAGCTCCTACGAGCAGTACTTC. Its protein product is CASSQRRSSYEQYF.

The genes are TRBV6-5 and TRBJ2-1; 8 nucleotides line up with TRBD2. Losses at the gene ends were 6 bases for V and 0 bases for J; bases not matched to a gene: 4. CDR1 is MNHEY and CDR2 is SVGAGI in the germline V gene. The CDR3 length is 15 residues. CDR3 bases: TGTGCCAGCAGAATTAGCGGGAACTCCTACAATGAGCAGTTCTTC. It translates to CASRISGNSYNEQFF.

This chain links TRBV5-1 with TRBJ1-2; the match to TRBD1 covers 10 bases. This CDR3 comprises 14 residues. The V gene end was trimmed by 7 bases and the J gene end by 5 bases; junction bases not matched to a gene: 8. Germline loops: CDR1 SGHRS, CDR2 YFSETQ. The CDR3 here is CASLPGQGSYGYTF. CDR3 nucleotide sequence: TGCGCCAGCCTTCCGGGACAGGGGTCTTATGGCTACACCTTC.

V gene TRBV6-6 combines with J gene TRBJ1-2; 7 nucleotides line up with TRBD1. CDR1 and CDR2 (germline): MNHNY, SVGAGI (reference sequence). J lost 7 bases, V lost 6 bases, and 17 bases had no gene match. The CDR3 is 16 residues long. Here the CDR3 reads CASSTNTGRGRSGYTF. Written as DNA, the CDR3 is TGTGCCAGCAGCACTAATACCGGCAGGGGGAGATCTGGCTACACCTTC.

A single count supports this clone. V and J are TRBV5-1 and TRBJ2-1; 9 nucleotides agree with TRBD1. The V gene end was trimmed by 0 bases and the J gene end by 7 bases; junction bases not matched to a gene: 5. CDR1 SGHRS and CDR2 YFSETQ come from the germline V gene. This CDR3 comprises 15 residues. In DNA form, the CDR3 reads TGCGCCAGCAGCTTGGTGGGACAGGGCGGAAATGAGCAGTTCTTC. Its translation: CASSLVGQGGNEQFF.

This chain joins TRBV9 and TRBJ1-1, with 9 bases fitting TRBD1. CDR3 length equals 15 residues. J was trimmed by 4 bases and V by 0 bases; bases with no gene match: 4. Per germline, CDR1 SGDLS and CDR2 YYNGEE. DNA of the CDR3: TGTGCCAGCAGCGTAGGAGGGACAGGGCCCACTGAAGCTTTCTTT. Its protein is CASSVGGTGPTEAFF.

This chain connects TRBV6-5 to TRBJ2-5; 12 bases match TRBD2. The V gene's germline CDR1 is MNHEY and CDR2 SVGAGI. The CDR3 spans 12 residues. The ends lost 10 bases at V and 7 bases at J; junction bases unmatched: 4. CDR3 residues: CATRGLAGTQYF. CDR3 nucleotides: TGTGCCACCCGGGGACTAGCGGGGACCCAGTACTTC.

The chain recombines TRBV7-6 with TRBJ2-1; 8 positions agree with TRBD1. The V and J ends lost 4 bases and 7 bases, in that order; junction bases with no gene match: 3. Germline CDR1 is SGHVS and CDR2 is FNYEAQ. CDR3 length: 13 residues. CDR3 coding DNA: TGTGCCAGCAGCTCGGACAGGGCTAATGAGCAGTTCTTC. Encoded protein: CASSSDRANEQFF.

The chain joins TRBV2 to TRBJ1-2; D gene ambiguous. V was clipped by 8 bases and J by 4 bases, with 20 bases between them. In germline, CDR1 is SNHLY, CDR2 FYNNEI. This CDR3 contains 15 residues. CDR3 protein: CASQNGRGIGYGYTF. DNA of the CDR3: TGTGCCAGCCAAAATGGCCGGGGAATAGGCTATGGCTACACCTTC.

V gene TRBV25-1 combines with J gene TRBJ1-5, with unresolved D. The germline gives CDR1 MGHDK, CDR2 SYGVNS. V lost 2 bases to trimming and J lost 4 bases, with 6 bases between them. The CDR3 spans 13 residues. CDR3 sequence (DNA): TGTGCCAGCAGTGAAAGCAATAATCAGCCCCAGCATTTT. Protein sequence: CASSESNNQPQHF.

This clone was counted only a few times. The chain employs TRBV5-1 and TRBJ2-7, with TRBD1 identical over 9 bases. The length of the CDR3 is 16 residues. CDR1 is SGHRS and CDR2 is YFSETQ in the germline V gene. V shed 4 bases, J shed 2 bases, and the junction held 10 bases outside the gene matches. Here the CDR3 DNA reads TGCGCCAGCAGCACCTCGACAGGGGGAGTCCCCTACGAGCAGTACTTC. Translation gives CASSTSTGGVPYEQYF.

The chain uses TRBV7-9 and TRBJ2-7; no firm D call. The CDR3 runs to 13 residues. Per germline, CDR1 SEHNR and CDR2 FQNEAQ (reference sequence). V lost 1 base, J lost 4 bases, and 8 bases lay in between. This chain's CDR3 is CASSLVSSYEQYF. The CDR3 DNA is TGTGCCAGCAGCTTAGTTTCCAGTTACGAGCAGTACTTC.

CDR3 sequence (DNA): TGTGCCAGCAGTTACTCGAGGACTAGCGGGATTAACTCCTACAATGAGCAGTTCTTC. Encoded protein: CASSYSRTSGINSYNEQFF. The rearrangement joins TRBV6-2 or TRBV6-3 to TRBJ2-1; 12 nucleotides match TRBD2. This CDR3 region has 19 residues. Germline assignment: CDR1 MNHEY and CDR2 SVGEGT. J was trimmed by 0 bases and V by 0 bases; bases with no gene match: 6.

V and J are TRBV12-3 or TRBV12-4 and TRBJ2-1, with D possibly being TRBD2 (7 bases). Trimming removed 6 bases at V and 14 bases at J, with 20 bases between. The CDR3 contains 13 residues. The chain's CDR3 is CASRGDGGGGKFF. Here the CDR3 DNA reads TGTGCCAGCAGAGGAGACGGGGGAGGGGGGAAGTTCTTC.

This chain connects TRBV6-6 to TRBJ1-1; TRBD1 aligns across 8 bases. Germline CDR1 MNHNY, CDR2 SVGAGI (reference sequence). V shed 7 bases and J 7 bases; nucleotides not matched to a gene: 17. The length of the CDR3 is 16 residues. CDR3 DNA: TGTGCCAGCACCTTTCACCCGACAGGGGATTCAGATGAAGCTTTCTTT. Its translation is CASTFHPTGDSDEAFF.

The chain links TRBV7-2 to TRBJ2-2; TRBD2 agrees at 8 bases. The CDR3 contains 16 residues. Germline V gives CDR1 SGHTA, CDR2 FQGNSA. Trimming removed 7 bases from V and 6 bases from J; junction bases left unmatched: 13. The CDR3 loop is CASTTSGGMIAGELFF. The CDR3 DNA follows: TGTGCCAGCACCACCTCGGGGGGGATGATAGCCGGGGAGCTGTTTTTT.

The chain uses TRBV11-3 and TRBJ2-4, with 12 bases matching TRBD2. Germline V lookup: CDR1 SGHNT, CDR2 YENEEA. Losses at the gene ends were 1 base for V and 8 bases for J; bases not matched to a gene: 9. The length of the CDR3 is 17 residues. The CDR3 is CASSLVLAGGLGDIQYF. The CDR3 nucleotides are TGTGCCAGCAGCTTAGTCCTAGCGGGAGGGCTGGGGGACATTCAGTACTTC. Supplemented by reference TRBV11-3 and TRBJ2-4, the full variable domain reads EAGVVQSPRYKIIEKKQPVAFWCNPISGHNTLYWYLQNLGQGPELLIRYENEEAVDDSQLPKDRFSAERLKGVDSTLKIQPAELGDSAVYLCASSLVLAGGLGDIQYFGAGTRLSVL.